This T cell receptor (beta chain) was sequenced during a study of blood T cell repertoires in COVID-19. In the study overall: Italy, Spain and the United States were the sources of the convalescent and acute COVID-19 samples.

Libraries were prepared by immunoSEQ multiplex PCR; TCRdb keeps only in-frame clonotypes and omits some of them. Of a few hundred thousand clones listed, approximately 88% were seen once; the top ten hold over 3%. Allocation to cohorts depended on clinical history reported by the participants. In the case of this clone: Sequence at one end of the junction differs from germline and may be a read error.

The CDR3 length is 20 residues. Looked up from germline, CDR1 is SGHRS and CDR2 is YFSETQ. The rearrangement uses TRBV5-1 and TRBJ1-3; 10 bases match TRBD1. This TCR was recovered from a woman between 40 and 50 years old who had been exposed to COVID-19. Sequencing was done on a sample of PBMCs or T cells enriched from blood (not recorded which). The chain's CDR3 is CASSHGVARGQGPSGNTIYF. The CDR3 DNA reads TGTGCCAGCAGCCATGGGGTTGCTCGGGGACAGGGGCCGTCGGGAAACACCATATATTTT.